This passage covers 20 T cell receptor beta chains from one sample sequenced in a study of human T cells and chemical hapten exposure. Sample time point: pre-sensitization, week 0. The treatment was: therapeutic diphenylcyclopropenone sensitization with weekly scalp DPC. TCRdb fed the RACE reads into MiXCR, producing one record per CDR3 protein. The sample shows 200,000 to 300,000 distinct CDR3 sequences, about 9% of them seen only once. The source was whole blood, collected in connection with sensitization to the hapten diphenylcyclopropenone (DPC). The source is a woman aged 35 to 49 with alopecia areata. Some clones in this sample may be carry-over from other donors' samples.

This clonotype was recorded at least ten times. The V gene is TRBV4-3, the J gene TRBJ2-1; 7 positions agree with TRBD1. Germline CDR1 is LGHNA and CDR2 is YSLEER. Germline trimming cut 0 bases from V and 3 bases from J; bases unmatched to any gene: 2. This CDR3 has 15 residues. Written as DNA, the CDR3 is TGCGCCAGCAGCCAAGACCGGGACAGCTACAATGAGCAGTTCTTC. Protein sequence: CASSQDRDSYNEQFF.

This clonotype has only a few counts. This chain joins TRBV2 and TRBJ2-1; 7 bases match TRBD1. The CDR3 contains 13 residues. Trimming at V came to 8 bases and at J to 2 bases, leaving 3 bases not matched to a gene. The germline CDR1 and CDR2 sequences are SNHLY and FYNNEI. For the CDR3, the DNA is TGTGCCAGCGAGGGGACAGCCTACAATGAGCAGTTCTTC. It encodes CASEGTAYNEQFF.

This clonotype was recorded a few times. The gene calls are TRBV24-1 and TRBJ2-1; TRBD2 is a possible D gene (7 bases). Trimming removed 2 bases from V and 9 bases from J, with 13 bases in between. There are 14 residues in the CDR3. The germline V gene has CDR1 KGHDR and CDR2 SFDVKD. The chain's CDR3 is CATSDWRGRSEQFF. DNA for the CDR3: TGTGCCACCAGTGATTGGCGGGGGCGGAGTGAGCAGTTCTTC.

This rearrangement joins TRBV20-1 to TRBJ1-1; D remains unclear. Germline values: CDR1 DFQATT, CDR2 SNEGSKA (reference sequence). The V end was cut by 4 bases, the J end by 0 bases, with 9 bases between. The CDR3 runs to 13 residues. This CDR3 reads CSATSGMNTEAFF. DNA of the CDR3: TGCAGTGCTACCTCCGGGATGAACACTGAAGCTTTCTTT.

This clonotype was detected a few times. The J gene is TRBJ2-5, the V gene TRBV29-1; the match to TRBD2 covers 9 bases. Germline V gene lookup returns CDR1 SQVTM and CDR2 ANQGSEA. V shed 3 bases and J 5 bases; nucleotides not matched to a gene: 10. The CDR3 totals 15 residues. The CDR3: CSVESSGSFFETQYF. The CDR3 region has the DNA TGCAGCGTTGAGAGTAGCGGGAGTTTCTTCGAGACCCAGTACTTC.

Ten or more counts support this clonotype. V is TRBV5-1 and J is TRBJ1-1; no firm D call. The germline V and J ends were trimmed by 2 bases and 1 base, with 6 bases remaining between them. Germline CDR1 and CDR2: SGHRS and YFSETQ. This CDR3 is built from 13 residues. CDR3 coding DNA: TGCGCCAGCAGCTTTGCAGGGAACACTGAAGCTTTCTTT. Amino acid sequence: CASSFAGNTEAFF.

This clonotype was detected only a few times. The chain joins TRBV5-5 to TRBJ2-1; the match to TRBD1 covers 7 bases. Germline CDR1 is SGHKS and CDR2 is YYEKEE (reference sequence). This CDR3 has 15 amino acids. V lost 0 bases and J lost 7; bases outside the gene matches: 7. This CDR3 is CASSLAGQSGNEQFF. The CDR3 bases are TGTGCCAGCAGCTTGGCGGGACAGAGCGGAAATGAGCAGTTCTTC.

The sample holds many counts of this clonotype. This chain connects TRBV5-1 to TRBJ1-6, with D perhaps TRBD1 (6 bases). This CDR3 comprises 17 residues. Germline V CDR1 and CDR2: SGHRS, YFSETQ. The germline V and J ends were trimmed by 1 base and 6 bases, with 17 bases remaining between them. The CDR3 loop is CASSLTLPGQLNSPLHF. The CDR3 nucleotides read TGCGCCAGCAGCTTGACCCTCCCGGGACAACTTAATTCACCCCTCCACTTT.

This sequence joins TRBV6-1 and TRBJ1-5; the match to TRBD1 covers 9 bases. The V gene end was trimmed by 5 bases and the J gene end by 3 bases; junction bases not matched to a gene: 8. The germline gives CDR1 MNHNS, CDR2 SASEGT. The length of the CDR3 is 16 residues. CDR3 sequence (DNA): TGTGCCAGCAGTTTACAACAGGGGGCGGTCAATCAGCCCCAGCATTTT. Amino acid sequence: CASSLQQGAVNQPQHF.

The V and J genes are TRBV4-1 and TRBJ2-3; D uncertain. Trimming cost V 3 bases and J 5 bases, with 15 bases left between them. CDR1 is MGHRA, CDR2 YSYEKL, per germline. The CDR3 loop spans 15 amino acids. CDR3 sequence reads: CASSQSPIVEDTQYF. In DNA, the CDR3 is TGCGCCAGCAGCCAGAGCCCGATAGTAGAAGATACGCAGTATTTT.

The chain links TRBV9 to TRBJ2-7; D is unclear. Germline-derived CDR1 and CDR2 are SGDLS and YYNGEE. The length of the CDR3 is 14 residues. Trimming stripped 1 base from V and 0 bases from J, with 8 bases between. The CDR3 loop reads CASSVRPSSYEQYF. As DNA, the CDR3 is TGTGCCAGCAGCGTAAGGCCCAGCTCCTACGAGCAGTACTTC. The full variable domain, its missing parts supplied by reference TRBV9 and TRBJ2-7, is DSGVTQTPKHLITATGQRVTLRCSPRSGDLSVYWYQQSLDQGLQFLIQYYNGEERAKGNILERFSAQQFPDLHSELNLSSLELGDSALYFCASSVRPSSYEQYFGPGTRLTVT.

V usage is TRBV28 and J usage is TRBJ1-1; tentatively, D is TRBD1 (6 bases). CDR3 length: 16 residues. V was cut by 4 bases and J by 1 base, with 16 bases left in between. The germline gives CDR1 MDHEN, CDR2 SYDVKM. Here the CDR3 DNA reads TGTGCCAGCAGTTCTCTTCTGGGGGGCGAGAACACTGAAGCTTTCTTT. It is translated as CASSSLLGGENTEAFF.

The chain combines TRBV9 with TRBJ2-5; D perhaps matches TRBD1 (6 bases). The CDR3 length is 16 residues. CDR1 and CDR2 (germline): SGDLS, YYNGEE. Trimming pared 0 bases from V and 4 bases from J, leaving 16 bases between. CDR3 DNA: TGTGCCAGCAGCGTAGCAGGACAGTCCCATTTAGAGACCCAGTACTTC. Its translation: CASSVAGQSHLETQYF.

This clonotype was detected a few times. The chain joins TRBV5-1 to TRBJ2-3; D not resolved. CDR3 length equals 14 residues. With 7 bases removed from V and 0 bases from J, the gap between germline ends came to 12 bases. Germline loops: CDR1 SGHRS, CDR2 YFSETQ. The CDR3 protein is CASFRSYSTDTQYF. CDR3 coding DNA: TGCGCCAGCTTCAGGAGCTATAGCACAGATACGCAGTATTTT. The variable domain in full, with the rest retrieved from reference TRBV5-1 and TRBJ2-3, is KAGVTQTPRYLIKTRGQQVTLSCSPISGHRSVSWYQQTPGQGLQFLFEYFSETQRNKGNFPGRFSGRQFSNSRSEMNVSTLELGDSALYLCASFRSYSTDTQYFGPGTRLTVL.

This clonotype has only a few counts. The V and J genes are TRBV20-1 and TRBJ2-1; a possible D gene is TRBD2 (5 bases). In germline, CDR1 is DFQATT, CDR2 SNEGSKA (reference sequence). Trimming shortened V by 7 bases and J by 4 bases, and 11 bases separated the two germline ends. The CDR3 extends over 12 amino acids. The CDR3 DNA is TGCAGTGTTCCGGGGAAGTACAATGAGCAGTTCTTC. Protein sequence: CSVPGKYNEQFF.

This clonotype was recorded at least ten times. V is TRBV7-8 and J is TRBJ1-2, with D maybe TRBD1 (5 bases). Germline-derived CDR1 and CDR2 are SGHVS and FQNEAQ. V lost 5 bases and J lost 0, with 7 bases in between. The CDR3 loop spans 13 amino acids. The DNA for the CDR3 is TGTGCCAGCAGCGAGACAGCTAACTATGGCTACACCTTC. Encoded protein: CASSETANYGYTF.

The CDR3 is CASSFQGVLEAFF. CDR3 nucleotide sequence: TGTGCCAGCAGCTTCCAGGGGGTTCTTGAAGCTTTCTTT. The chain recombines TRBV7-9 with TRBJ1-1, with TRBD1 matching over 7 bases. The CDR3 covers 13 residues. Trimming took 3 bases from V and 7 from J; bases not matched to a gene: 5. Germline V lookup: CDR1 SEHNR, CDR2 FQNEAQ (reference sequence). The variable domain in full, with the rest retrieved from reference TRBV7-9 and TRBJ1-1, is DTGVSQNPRHKITKRGQNVTFRCDPISEHNRLYWYRQTLGQGPEFLTYFQNEAQLEKSRLLSDRFSAERPKGSFSTLEIQRTEQGDSAMYLCASSFQGVLEAFFGQGTRLTVV.

This clonotype was detected only a few times. The CDR3 region is CATTGRGDTEAFF. Written as DNA, the CDR3 is TGTGCCACCACCGGACGGGGTGACACTGAAGCTTTCTTT. The V and J genes are TRBV10-3 and TRBJ1-1; D gene ambiguous. CDR1 is ENHRY, CDR2 SYGVKD, per germline. Trimming stripped 10 bases from V and 3 bases from J, with 15 bases between. The CDR3 length is 13 residues.

Ten or more counts support this clonotype. The chain uses TRBV4-1 and TRBJ2-3, with TRBD2 matching over 8 bases. CDR1 MGHRA and CDR2 YSYEKL come from the germline V gene. Unmatched junction bases numbered 9, after V lost 4 bases and J lost 0 bases. This CDR3 region has 17 residues. The CDR3 DNA is TGCGCCAGCAGCCGCTTCGAGGCTAGCGGGAGCACAGATACGCAGTATTTT. Amino acid sequence: CASSRFEASGSTDTQYF.

This clonotype was counted only a few times. The chain carries TRBV11-2 and TRBJ1-6, with TRBD1 matching 11 bases. This CDR3 is built from 16 residues. The germline gives CDR1 SGHAT, CDR2 FQNNGV. After removal of 5 bases from V and 7 bases from J, the junction contained 7 bases not matched to a gene. The CDR3 coding sequence is TGTGCCAGCAGCCCACGGACAGGGGGCGCAAATTCACCCCTCCACTTT. This translates into CASSPRTGGANSPLHF.